The sequence of this T cell receptor (beta chain) was determined in a study of cytomegalovirus exposure and HLA in healthy donors. Study-level results: It was only CMV serostatus that was available as immune exposure information. Under in vitro conditions, a few CMV-associated chains were confirmed as specific for CMV antigens. Most TCR sequences showed up rarely, but some public TCRs showed up in many donors.

As regards this clone: Its matching antigen is unknown.

There are 15 residues in the CDR3. With 6 bases removed from V and 0 bases from J, the gap between germline ends came to 15 bases. Germline V gives CDR1 LNHDA, CDR2 SQIVND (reference sequence). This PCR relied on a set of 60 Vbeta primers and 13 Jbeta primers. Using immunoSEQ multiplex PCR, the repertoire was profiled, and TCRdb retains in-frame clones only, with some absent. The repertoire includes roughly 130,000 clones, around 80% of them detected once, and 8.8% sits in the top ten. Donors were nominally healthy when sampled, though unrecorded immune exposures were likely. The chain carries TRBV19 and TRBJ2-7, with a possible D match to TRBD1 (7 bases). This TCR derives from a woman aged 45-65 years in good health and CMV-seropositive. Sequencing was done on a sample of PBMCs. CDR3: CASRSPGGSSYEQYF. CDR3 bases: TGTGCCAGTAGGTCCCCAGGGGGGAGCTCCTACGAGCAGTACTTC. The whole variable domain, filled in from reference TRBV19 and TRBJ2-7, reads DGGITQSPKYLFRKEGQNVTLSCEQNLNHDAMYWYRQDPGQGLRLIYYSQIVNDFQKGDIAEGYSVSREKKESFPLTVTSAQKNPTAFYLCASRSPGGSSYEQYFGPGTRLTVT.